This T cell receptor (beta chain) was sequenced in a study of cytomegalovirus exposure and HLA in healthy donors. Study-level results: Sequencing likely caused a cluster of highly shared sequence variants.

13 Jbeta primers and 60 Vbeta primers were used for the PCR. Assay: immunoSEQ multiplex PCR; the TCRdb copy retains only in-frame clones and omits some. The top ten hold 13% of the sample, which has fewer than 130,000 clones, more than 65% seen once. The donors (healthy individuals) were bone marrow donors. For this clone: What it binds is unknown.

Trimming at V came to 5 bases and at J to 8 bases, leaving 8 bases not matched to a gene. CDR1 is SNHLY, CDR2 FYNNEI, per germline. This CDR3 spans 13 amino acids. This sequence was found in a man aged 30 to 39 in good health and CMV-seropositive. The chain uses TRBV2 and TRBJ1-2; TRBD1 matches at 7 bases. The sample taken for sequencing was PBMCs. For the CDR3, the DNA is TGTGCCAGCAGTCTGAGACAGGGCGGGGGCTACACCTTC. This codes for CASSLRQGGGYTF.